The rows below give T cell receptor beta chains drawn from one sample of a study of shared clonotypes between healthy human individuals. The data were produced by immunoSEQ multiplex PCR, yet TCRdb's version contains in-frame clones alone and is incomplete. The table shows 300,000 to 400,000 clones, with less than 75% occurring only once. Sequencing was performed on memory CD4+ T cells sorted from blood. The source is a man aged 25 to 45 in good health. CDR3s include the opening cysteine and the closing phenylalanine or tryptophan. Each record gives: D gene, V gene, clone size, J gene, CDR3 protein, CDR3 DNA. The D gene is left open where the match is weak. Clone size is shown for a subset of rows, as once, few, many or a class of expanded clone.

NA	TRBV4-1	NA	TRBJ1-1	CASSIREVTEAFF	TGCGCCAGCTCTATCAGGGAGGTCACTGAAGCTTTCTTT
NA	TRBV5-1	NA	TRBJ2-1	CASSLDPGAGNNEQFF	TGCGCCAGCAGCTTGGACCCGGGAGCTGGAAACAATGAGCAGTTCTTC
TRBD2	TRBV19	NA	TRBJ2-3	CASRILLSSGNFEQYF	TGTGCCAGTAGGATACTACTGTCTAGCGGGAATTTCGAGCAGTATTTT
NA	TRBV6-5	NA	TRBJ2-7	CASSSDWEQYF	TGTGCCAGCAGTTCCGACTGGGAGCAGTACTTC
TRBD2	TRBV28	NA	TRBJ2-3	CASRGAGTSGSPTQYF	TGTGCCAGCAGGGGGGCAGGGACTAGCGGGTCGCCTACGCAGTATTTT
NA	TRBV18	NA	TRBJ2-7	CASSPSASRIYEQYF	TGTGCCAGCTCACCATCTGCGTCTCGCATCTACGAGCAGTACTTC
NA	TRBV5-1	NA	TRBJ2-5	CASSPPGETQYF	TGCGCCAGCAGCCCTCCTGGCGAGACCCAGTACTTC
TRBD2	TRBV5-4	NA	TRBJ2-7	CASSGGRGDEQYF	TGTGCCAGCAGCGGAGGGAGGGGCGACGAGCAGTACTTC
NA	TRBV5-1	NA	TRBJ2-1	CASSSGVGGPYNEQFF	TGCGCCAGCAGCTCCGGGGTGGGAGGACCCTACAATGAGCAGTTCTTC
NA	TRBV19	few	TRBJ2-1	CASSIDRSSYNEQFF	TGTGCCAGTAGTATTGACAGGAGCTCCTACAATGAGCAGTTCTTC
NA	TRBV11-2	NA	TRBJ2-3	CASSSGTKGQDTQYF	TGTGCCAGCAGCTCCGGGACCAAGGGGCAGGATACGCAGTATTTT
TRBD1	TRBV7-7	NA	TRBJ1-5	CASSAYRGFEPQHF	TGTGCCAGCAGCGCGTACAGGGGCTTTGAGCCCCAGCATTTT
NA	TRBV5-1	NA	TRBJ2-3	CASSDGASSTDTQYF	TGCGCCAGCAGCGACGGGGCCTCTAGCACAGATACGCAGTATTTT
NA	TRBV19	NA	TRBJ1-4	CASTPDRNEKLFF	TGTGCCAGTACCCCCGACAGAAATGAAAAACTGTTTTTT
NA	TRBV27	many	TRBJ2-3	CASNPLARLTDTQYF	TGTGCCAGCAACCCACTAGCTAGGCTCACAGATACGCAGTATTTT
TRBD2	TRBV5-1	NA	TRBJ2-5	CASSSGGYQETQYF	TGCGCCAGCAGTAGCGGGGGGTACCAAGAGACCCAGTACTTC
NA	TRBV5-1	NA	TRBJ2-6	CASSSAGSGANVLTF	TGCGCCAGCAGCTCGGCCGGCTCTGGGGCCAACGTCCTGACTTTC
NA	TRBV19	once	TRBJ1-5	CASTSRGRADQPQHF	TGTGCCAGTACCTCACGAGGGAGGGCAGATCAGCCCCAGCATTTT
TRBD2	TRBV2	NA	TRBJ2-7	CASSALGRGSSYEQYF	TGTGCCAGCAGTGCGCTCGGGAGGGGGAGCTCCTACGAGCAGTACTTC
TRBD1	TRBV28	NA	TRBJ1-5	CASRLTGANQPQHF	TGTGCCAGCAGGTTGACAGGGGCAAATCAGCCCCAGCATTTT
NA	TRBV7-9	NA	TRBJ2-4	CASSVEFTESKNIQYF	TGTGCCAGCAGCGTCGAGTTCACTGAGTCCAAAAACATTCAGTACTTC
NA	TRBV5-4	NA	TRBJ2-5	CASSLEWGETQYF	TGTGCCAGCAGCTTGGAGTGGGGGGAGACCCAGTACTTC
NA	TRBV28	NA	TRBJ2-5	CASTGFGAAQYF	TGTGCCAGCACAGGTTTTGGGGCGGCCCAGTACTTC
NA	TRBV21-1	NA	TRBJ2-7	CASSKEEGSQRGLPYEQYF	TGTGCCAGCAGCAAAGAGGAGGGGAGTCAGCGGGGCTTACCCTACGAGCAGTACTTC
NA	TRBV29-1	NA	TRBJ1-5	CSVEGGYGQPQHF	TGCAGCGTTGAGGGGGGGTACGGTCAGCCCCAGCATTTT
TRBD2	TRBV7-3	NA	TRBJ2-7	CASSFSGSESYEQYF	TGTGCCAGCAGTTTTAGCGGGAGTGAATCCTACGAGCAGTACTTC
NA	TRBV29-1	NA	TRBJ1-5	CSVGSGDQSQHF	TGCAGCGTTGGCTCGGGGGATCAGTCCCAGCATTTT
NA	TRBV2	NA	TRBJ1-4	CASSEDGLGEKLFF	TGTGCCAGCAGTGAAGACGGACTGGGTGAAAAACTGTTTTTT
NA	TRBV9	many	TRBJ2-5	CASSLATSLKEETQYF	TGTGCCAGCAGTCTAGCCACTAGTTTAAAGGAAGAGACCCAGTACTTC
NA	TRBV7-9	NA	TRBJ2-1	CASSFLASNEQFF	TGTGCCAGCAGCTTCCTTGCTAGCAATGAGCAGTTCTTC
NA	TRBV5-1	once	TRBJ1-1	CASSPRGGKDTEAFF	TGCGCCAGCAGCCCCAGGGGAGGCAAGGACACTGAAGCTTTCTTT
NA	TRBV11-2	NA	TRBJ1-5	CASSLGGDQPQHF	TGTGCCAGCAGCTTGGGGGGCGATCAGCCCCAGCATTTT
NA	TRBV29-1	NA	TRBJ2-1	CSVDLLVISYNEQFF	TGCAGCGTTGATTTGCTAGTTATTTCCTACAATGAGCAGTTCTTC
NA	TRBV7-6	NA	TRBJ2-1	CASSLWRNEQFF	TGTGCCAGCAGCCTATGGAGGAATGAGCAGTTCTTC
NA	TRBV7-9	NA	TRBJ1-1	CASSLRMNTEAFF	TGTGCCAGCAGCTTACGGATGAACACTGAAGCTTTCTTT
TRBD1	TRBV2	NA	TRBJ2-5	CASSESPDRGGETQYF	TGTGCCAGCAGTGAATCCCCGGACAGGGGGGGAGAGACCCAGTACTTC
NA	TRBV7-6	NA	TRBJ2-1	CASSLIGGPVPNEQFF	TGTGCCAGCAGCTTAATTGGCGGCCCGGTCCCCAATGAGCAGTTCTTC
TRBD2	TRBV6-5	NA	TRBJ2-7	CASSYSGLAGTYEQYF	TGTGCCAGCAGTTACTCAGGACTAGCGGGGACCTACGAGCAGTACTTC
NA	TRBV4-2	NA	TRBJ2-1	CASSQVSVGEQFF	TGTGCCAGCAGCCAAGTATCGGTTGGTGAGCAGTTCTTC
NA	TRBV11-2	NA	TRBJ2-5	CASSSGLGGQYF	TGTGCCAGCAGCTCAGGGTTGGGGGGCCAGTACTTC
TRBD2	TRBV11-2	many	TRBJ2-1	CASSRRAGGISHNEQFF	TGTGCCAGCAGCCGGAGGGCGGGGGGGATTTCACACAATGAGCAGTTCTTC
NA	TRBV2	NA	TRBJ2-7	CASSPQGSYEQYF	TGTGCCAGCAGCCCACAAGGGTCCTACGAGCAGTACTTC
NA	TRBV19	NA	TRBJ2-3	CASSTSPLADTQYF	TGTGCCAGTAGTACTAGTCCCTTGGCGGATACGCAGTATTTT
NA	TRBV7-2	few	TRBJ2-7	CASSLAFRGSEQYF	TGTGCCAGCAGCTTAGCGTTTCGAGGGTCCGAGCAGTACTTC
TRBD2	TRBV5-6	many	TRBJ2-2	CASSLGTSGSHTGELFF	TGTGCCAGCAGCTTGGGTACTAGCGGGAGCCACACCGGGGAGCTGTTTTTT
NA	TRBV7-9	NA	TRBJ1-4	CASSLGGSNEKLFF	TGTGCCAGCAGCTTAGGCGGAAGTAATGAAAAACTGTTTTTT
NA	TRBV25-1	NA	TRBJ2-1	CASSDERGENEQFF	TGTGCCAGCAGTGACGAAAGGGGAGAGAATGAGCAGTTCTTC
NA	TRBV28	NA	TRBJ2-7	CASSLSPGWGEQYF	TGTGCCAGCAGTTTATCGCCAGGGTGGGGGGAGCAGTACTTC
NA	TRBV25-1	NA	TRBJ1-5	CASSELGDSNQPQHF	TGTGCCAGCAGTGAATTAGGAGATAGCAATCAGCCCCAGCATTTT
TRBD2	TRBV7-8	NA	TRBJ2-3	CASSSPRTSGSSTDTQYF	TGTGCCAGCAGCTCCCCACGGACTAGCGGTTCTAGCACAGATACGCAGTATTTT